This T cell receptor beta chain comes out of a study of T cells expressing NK-cell markers. As the method of synthesis, 5'RACE template switching with UMIs yielded TCR beta cDNA. TCRdb reprocessed the 5' RACE reads, with one entry per CDR3 protein and no DNA. Its table lists a few hundred thousand distinct CDR3 sequences. The CDR3 consists of 16 residues. Germline CDR1 and CDR2: MDHEN and SYDVKM. The sequence was obtained from a man aged 18 to 69 in good health. The rearrangement links TRBV28 to TRBJ2-6; TCRdb gives TRBD1 as the D gene, but with no DNA this cannot be confirmed. Sequencing was performed on blood T cells: a sorted CD56 or NKG2C T cell subset, CD4+ or CD8+ T cells, or bulk PBMC T cells (not recorded which). CDR3 loop: CASSRGGTGLSNVLTF.